This T cell receptor (beta chain) was observed in a study of sequential checkpoint blockade in melanoma. Study in general: Each arm's sequence ended with maintenance nivolumab.

The treatment here: randomized to nivolumab then ipilimumab (arm A) or the reverse (arm B). Trimming removed 10 bases from V and 3 bases from J; junction bases left unmatched: 11. Germline V gene data show CDR1 as LNHDA and CDR2 as SQIVND (reference sequence). The CDR3 is 15 residues long. Profiled with immunoSEQ multiplex PCR; TCRdb holds only in-frame clones, not every one. The sample consists of 35,000 to 40,000 clones, 30% to 40% of them appearing once. The starting material was tumor tissue (inferred from file names), obtained from a patient given nivolumab and ipilimumab in sequence. The chain joins TRBV19 to TRBJ1-5; 8 positions match TRBD1. The source is a human donor with melanoma. The CDR3 bases are TGTGCCACAGGACCCCCGGACAGGGCCAATCAGCCCCAGCATTTT. Translation: CATGPPDRANQPQHF.